This T cell receptor beta chain comes out of a study of CD8 T cells in ankylosing spondylitis. Study-level findings and limits: There was reportedly significant enrichment of clones that were disease-linked in matched ankylosing spondylitis synovial fluid. CD8+ by phenotype, disease-linked clones were relatively rare in peripheral blood. Prior literature has documented some motif variants in synovial fluid and blood from reactive arthritis. In ankylosing spondylitis blood, a motif of roughly 8 highly homologous TCR beta variants appeared characteristic.

CDR1 and CDR2 (germline): SEHNR, FQNEAQ (reference sequence). The CDR3 sequence is 14 residues long. V lost 2 bases and J lost 5, with 9 bases in between. In making TCR beta libraries, quantitative 5'-RACE with molecular barcodes was used. TCRdb independently ran MiXCR on the 5' RACE reads; one entry per CDR3 protein. The repertoire holds 470,000 or so distinct CDR3 sequences, about 24% seen once, with about 0.9% in the top ten. A few counts support this clonotype. Its antigen is unidentified. The chain combines TRBV7-9 with TRBJ2-2, with D hard to call. Source material: blood, either unsorted or a sorted T cell fraction (not recorded which). The TCR comes from a male donor with ankylosing spondylitis. DNA of the CDR3: TGTGCCAGCAGCTTAACCCAGACTACCGGGGAGCTGTTTTTT. This codes for CASSLTQTTGELFF.